This TCR beta chain appears in the sequencing data of a study of neurological immune-mediated disorders. This clonotype was recorded at least ten times. Its antigen is unknown. Its ends do not fully match the called genes, so a read error is possible. Study results and limitations: Across subjects, expanded clones had no CDR3 amino acid sequences in common, pointing to private repertoires in all groups.

TCRdb independently ran MiXCR on the 5' RACE reads; one entry per CDR3 protein. The data contain tens of thousands of distinct CDR3 sequences, approximately 13% of them seen just once; the ten biggest clones take up around 4.3%. The CDR3 has 14 amino acids. Germline V CDR1 and CDR2: SGHRS, YFSETQ. Specified time point: longitudinal time-point 1 (baseline). 2 million unsorted PBMCs were stored in RNAlater at -80 °C before RNA extraction. The receptor comes from a female donor with HTLV-1-associated myelopathy (HAM/TSP). The source material was PBMCs. The chain couples TRBV5-1 to TRBJ2-5; 9 bases fit TRBD1. The CDR3 DNA sequence: TGCGCCAGCAGCACAGGGACAGGGCTGCCATACGAGGATTTC. The encoded protein is CASSTGTGLPYEDF.